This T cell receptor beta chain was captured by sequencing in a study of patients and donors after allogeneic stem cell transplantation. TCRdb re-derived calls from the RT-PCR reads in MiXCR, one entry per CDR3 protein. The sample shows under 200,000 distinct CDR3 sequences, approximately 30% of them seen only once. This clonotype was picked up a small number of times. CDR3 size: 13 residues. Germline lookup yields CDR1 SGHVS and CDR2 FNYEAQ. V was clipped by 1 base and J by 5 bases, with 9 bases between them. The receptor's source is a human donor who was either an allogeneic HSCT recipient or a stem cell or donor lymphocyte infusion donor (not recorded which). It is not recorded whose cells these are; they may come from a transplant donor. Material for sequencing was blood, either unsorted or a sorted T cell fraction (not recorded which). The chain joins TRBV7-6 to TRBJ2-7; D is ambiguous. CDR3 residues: CASSLGGFNEQYF. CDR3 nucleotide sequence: TGTGCCAGCAGCTTAGGGGGATTCAACGAGCAGTACTTC.